The entry that follows covers one TCR beta chain sequence. Which antigen it targets is not known. Per-nucleotide qualities are absent, and no much larger clonotype sits a single base away. This record comes from a study of Ad26.COV2.S vaccination and SARS-CoV-2 variants (TCRdb year 2021). About the full investigation: Donors in the vaccine arm were drawn from COV1001, a phase I-IIa trial of Ad26.COV2.S in healthy adults that was multicentre, randomized, double-blind and placebo-controlled. Ad26.COV2.S was administered intramuscularly at a dose of 5x10^10 or 1x10^11 viral particles, either as one shot or as two shots given 56 days apart. Sequencing of the TCRbeta repertoire served to evaluate the specificity and breadth of SARS-CoV-2-reactive T cell receptors following Ad26.COV2.S vaccination. The TCR-sequenced set comprised roughly 30 samples: some 20 Ad26.COV2.S vaccine recipients, 5 placebo recipients and 8 SARS-CoV-2 convalescent individuals. Trial participants were randomized into five groups of five: low-dose or high-dose Ad26.COV2.S given once or twice, or placebo on both occasions. Blinding of investigators to trial group allocation was maintained during experiments and outcome assessment. The investigation overall reported the following: After vaccination, substantial breadth of spike-specific CD8+ and CD4+ T cell responses was reported. According to the authors, total T cell responses may have been underestimated by the TCR breadth and depth analyses. The study was not powered to compare responses between vaccine doses or regimens. Vaccine and placebo recipients had similar non-spike TCR breadth, a finding consistent with the vaccine containing only spike. Compared with placebo recipients, Ad26.COV2.S recipients showed higher spike-specific TCR breadth (P = 0.0014).

The sample's treatment or condition label, in plain terms: approximately 18 received Ad26.COV2.S at low or high dose, single or two shots; roughly five received placebo; per-sample allocation not given. For vaccine and placebo recipients, the sequenced repertoires came from samples collected on day 63 after the first injection. In Cohort 1b, about two dozen adults aged 18-55 years were enrolled at a single site in Boston, USA, between 29 July and 7 August 2020. Ad26.COV2.S was a replication-incompetent adenovirus type 26 vector expressing a prefusion-stabilized SARS-CoV-2 spike protein from the original Wuhan strain. The immunoSEQ Assay was the method used to sequence TCRbeta CDR3 regions. After extraction, genomic DNA underwent amplification by bias-controlled multiplex PCR, followed by high-throughput sequencing. Per the original workflow: Collapsing and filtering of sequences were performed to quantify the absolute abundance of each unique TCRbeta CDR3 region. T cell fraction was estimated by normalizing TCRbeta template counts to usable DNA, which was measured by amplifying reference genes present in all nucleated cells. Repertoire TCRs were annotated as SARS-CoV-2-specific by exact matching of V gene, CDR3 amino acid sequence and J gene to a known reactive TCR set. The reference SARS-CoV-2 TCR set was obtained from MIRA and was filtered for enrichment in COVID-19-positive ImmuneCODE repertoires, whereby public or cross-reactive TCRs were removed. Drawing on the MIRA antigens, annotated TCRs were analysed further at the level of specific ORF or position within ORF. Breadth was defined as the number of annotated unique rearrangements divided by the total number of unique productive rearrangements, and depth was defined as the summed frequency of the annotated unique rearrangements. Two-sided Wilcoxon rank-sum tests were used to compare TCR breadth between groups. In TCRdb, the immuneACCESS table is reduced to in-frame sequences with V and J assigned. These tables do not hold every clone; where another copy was compared, an unresolved V gene accounts for under half, and the others remain unexplained. For V, J and clone size, that table is used; D and trimming come from the DNA. In all, the sample holds approximately 300,000 clones, and roughly 84% of those were seen once. The ten largest clonotypes hold 1.9% of the sample.

The CDR3 starts with the cysteine, ends with the phenylalanine, and has 18 residues. The DNA shown is the 54-base CDR3, in frame from base 1. As encoded in the germline V gene, CDR1 is SGDLS while CDR2 is YYNGEE. Trimming takes 0 bases from V and 2 bases from J, and the germline ends sit 19 bases apart. The source of this sequence is a person aged 18-65 years who received the Ad26.COV2.S COVID-19 vaccine or a placebo. The material was peripheral blood, obtained in a trial of Ad26.COV2.S vaccine versus placebo. Recombination linked TRBV9 to TRBJ2-3; matching of 6 bases hints at TRBD1 as the D gene. This receptor carries the CDR3 CASSVEGVGTRTTDTQYF. The nucleotide sequence reads as follows: TGTGCCAGCAGCGTAGAGGGGGTGGGTACTAGGACCACAGATACGCAGTATTTT. Where the CDR3 stops, the reference TRBV9 and TRBJ2-3 genes take over; the full variable domain is DSGVTQTPKHLITATGQRVTLRCSPRSGDLSVYWYQQSLDQGLQFLIQYYNGEERAKGNILERFSAQQFPDLHSELNLSSLELGDSALYFCASSVEGVGTRTTDTQYFGPGTRLTVL.